The 17 T cell receptor beta chains below were found in one sample sequenced in a study of cytomegalovirus exposure and HLA in healthy donors. 13 Jbeta primers and 60 Vbeta primers were used for the PCR. Using immunoSEQ multiplex PCR, the repertoire was profiled, and TCRdb retains in-frame clones only, with some absent. The sample has approximately 110,000 clones, 74% seen once. The sequencing sample was made of PBMCs. The origin of the receptors is a woman between 45 and 65 years old in good health and CMV-seropositive.

The J gene is TRBJ2-5, the V gene TRBV6-1; 7 bases are a match to TRBD2. The CDR3 runs to 14 residues. Losses at the gene ends were 6 bases for V and 3 bases for J; bases not matched to a gene: 7. In germline, CDR1 is MNHNS, CDR2 SASEGT. The CDR3 is CASRGLAVEETQYF. The DNA for the CDR3 is TGTGCCAGCAGAGGGCTAGCGGTGGAAGAGACCCAGTACTTC.

This clone has only a few counts. The J gene is TRBJ2-7, the V gene TRBV7-2; TRBD1 matches at 8 bases. The CDR3 sequence is 15 residues long. Per germline, CDR1 SGHTA and CDR2 FQGNSA. J was trimmed by 7 bases and V by 3 bases; bases with no gene match: 11. Here the CDR3 reads CASSFATGQGYEQYF. CDR3 bases: TGTGCCAGCAGCTTCGCAACTGGACAGGGCTATGAGCAGTACTTC.

This chain connects TRBV4-3 to TRBJ1-2; 9 bases are a match to TRBD1. Losses at the gene ends were 0 bases for V and 0 bases for J; bases not matched to a gene: 2. The CDR3 has 16 amino acids. Germline CDR1 reads LGHNA; CDR2 reads YSLEER. CDR3 loop: CASSQEGQGSNYGYTF. The CDR3 DNA reads as TGCGCCAGCAGCCAAGAGGGACAGGGTTCTAACTATGGCTACACCTTC.

The chain carries TRBV19 and TRBJ2-1, with TRBD2 as a possible D gene (6 bases). The CDR3 spans 14 residues. CDR1 is LNHDA, CDR2 SQIVND, per germline (reference sequence). With 2 bases removed from V and 7 bases from J, the gap between germline ends came to 12 bases. CDR3 sequence (DNA): TGTGCCAGTAGTATATCGGCAGGGAGGAATGAGCAGTTCTTC. Its translation: CASSISAGRNEQFF. The full variable domain, rest sourced from reference TRBV19 and TRBJ2-1, is DGGITQSPKYLFRKEGQNVTLSCEQNLNHDAMYWYRQDPGQGLRLIYYSQIVNDFQKGDIAEGYSVSREKKESFPLTVTSAQKNPTAFYLCASSISAGRNEQFFGPGTRLTVL.

The rearrangement uses TRBV7-9 and TRBJ2-5; TRBD1 matches 7 bases. The tail of the sequence fits TRBJ2-7 better, so the J call may be wrong. CDR3 length: 13 amino acids. The V gene's germline CDR1 is SEHNR and CDR2 FQNEAQ (reference sequence). CDR3 protein: CASSTGQTYEQYF. In DNA form, the CDR3 reads TGTGCCAGCAGCACGGGACAGACCTACGAGCAGTACTTC.

This chain connects TRBV6-1 to TRBJ1-5, with 7 bases matching TRBD1. In germline, CDR1 is MNHNS, CDR2 SASEGT. Trimming removed 0 bases from V and 4 bases from J; junction bases left unmatched: 9. CDR3 length equals 17 residues. The CDR3 region is CASSEAGGRGYNQPQHF. CDR3 coding DNA: TGTGCCAGCAGTGAAGCTGGCGGCAGGGGGTATAATCAGCCCCAGCATTTT.

The chain carries TRBV19 and TRBJ1-5; D unresolved. Germline loops: CDR1 LNHDA, CDR2 SQIVND (reference sequence). With 3 bases removed from V and 2 bases from J, the gap between germline ends came to 17 bases. This CDR3 has 17 residues. The CDR3 here is CASSIFGGQTGNQPQHF. The DNA for the CDR3 is TGTGCCAGTAGTATCTTCGGCGGCCAGACGGGCAATCAGCCCCAGCATTTT.

The chain joins TRBV5-6 to TRBJ1-2, with 9 bases lining up with TRBD1. This CDR3 spans 16 amino acids. In germline, CDR1 is SGHDT, CDR2 YYEEEE. The junction had 11 bases not matched to a gene; V was cut back by 4 bases and J by 4 bases. As DNA, the CDR3 is TGTGCCAGCAGCCCCGGGACAGGGAGTGGACTCTATGGCTACACCTTC. Residues: CASSPGTGSGLYGYTF.

The chain combines TRBV5-1 with TRBJ2-3; D remains ambiguous. V was shortened by 6 bases and J by 0 bases, with 11 bases between the two germline ends. Germline V gives CDR1 SGHRS, CDR2 YFSETQ. The CDR3 length is 14 residues. CDR3 coding DNA: TGCGCCAGCAAGAATGAGGCAAGCACAGATACGCAGTATTTT. Its protein product is CASKNEASTDTQYF.

This chain uses TRBV25-1 with TRBJ2-5, with a possible D match to TRBD1 (6 bases). CDR1 MGHDK and CDR2 SYGVNS come from the germline V gene. With 4 bases removed from V and 2 bases from J, the gap between germline ends came to 11 bases. The CDR3 contains 14 residues. The CDR3 DNA follows: TGTGCCAGCAGTGGCGGACAGTTTCAAGAGACCCAGTACTTC. It is translated as CASSGGQFQETQYF.

The chain combines TRBV2 with TRBJ1-2; D is undetermined. Germline CDR1 is SNHLY and CDR2 is FYNNEI. V lost 6 bases and J 4 bases, leaving 15 bases between the germline ends. CDR3 length: 14 amino acids. CDR3 in amino acids: CASSESGVGYGYTF. The CDR3 coding sequence is TGTGCCAGCAGCGAAAGCGGGGTCGGCTATGGCTACACCTTC.

This chain joins TRBV6-1 and TRBJ1-4; 11 bases align to TRBD1. CDR1 and CDR2 from the germline V gene are MNHNS and SASEGT. This CDR3 has 15 amino acids. V shed 4 bases, J shed 7 bases, and the junction held 5 bases outside the gene matches. CDR3 DNA: TGTGCCAGCAGTGGGCGGACAGGGGGCGGTGAAAAACTGTTTTTT. Its protein is CASSGRTGGGEKLFF.

The chain has TRBV7-9 and TRBJ2-1; 9 bases align to TRBD2. In germline, CDR1 is SEHNR, CDR2 FQNEAQ (reference sequence). The CDR3 length is 14 residues. Trimming removed 5 bases from V and 8 bases from J; junction bases left unmatched: 7. CDR3 amino acids: CASSPGGLAYEQFF. The DNA of the CDR3 is TGTGCCAGCAGCCCGGGGGGACTAGCCTATGAGCAGTTCTTC. Looking up the rest from reference TRBV7-9 and TRBJ2-1 gives the full variable domain: DTGVSQNPRHKITKRGQNVTFRCDPISEHNRLYWYRQTLGQGPEFLTYFQNEAQLEKSRLLSDRFSAERPKGSFSTLEIQRTEQGDSAMYLCASSPGGLAYEQFFGPGTRLTVL.

There are a few counts of this clone. CDR3 region: CASSKGHSYEQYF. In DNA form, the CDR3 reads TGTGCCAGCAGTAAGGGACACAGCTACGAGCAGTACTTC. The chain links TRBV2 to TRBJ2-7; D perhaps matches TRBD1 (6 bases). The length of the CDR3 is 13 residues. The germline CDR1 and CDR2 sequences are SNHLY and FYNNEI. V was trimmed by 5 bases and J by 3 bases, leaving 11 bases between them.

V is TRBV9 and J is TRBJ2-3; 14 bases match TRBD2. Germline lookup yields CDR1 SGDLS and CDR2 YYNGEE. Trimming took 4 bases from V and 5 from J; bases not matched to a gene: 9. The CDR3 totals 17 residues. CDR3 DNA sequence: TGTGCCAGCAGCTCAGGACTAGCGGGGGGCCGGGTAGATACGCAGTATTTT. Protein: CASSSGLAGGRVDTQYF.

The rearrangement links TRBV7-2 to TRBJ2-3; possible D gene TRBD2, 6 bases. The CDR3 contains 14 residues. V shed 6 bases and J shed 0 bases, with 10 bases lying between them. Germline V gene lookup returns CDR1 SGHTA and CDR2 FQGNSA. CDR3 nucleotides: TGTGCCAGCAGTGCCGGGACTAGCACAGATACGCAGTATTTT. Amino acid sequence: CASSAGTSTDTQYF. Full variable domain (missing parts from reference TRBV7-2 and TRBJ2-3): GAGVSQSPSNKVTEKGKDVELRCDPISGHTALYWYRQSLGQGLEFLIYFQGNSAPDKSGLPSDRFSAERTGGSVSTLTIQRTQQEDSAVYLCASSAGTSTDTQYFGPGTRLTVL.

V usage is TRBV30 and J usage is TRBJ1-2; D ambiguous. The CDR3 covers 12 residues. Germline CDR1 reads GTSNPN; CDR2 reads SVGIG (reference sequence). The V and J ends lost 3 bases and 8 bases respectively, with 13 bases between them. CDR3 residues: CAWSPVMIGYTF. The CDR3 DNA follows: TGTGCCTGGAGCCCGGTCATGATCGGCTACACCTTC.